The T cell receptor (beta chain) described here comes from a study of shared clonotypes between healthy human individuals. Study outcomes and limitations: In several donors, around 5% of naive CD4 clonotypes appeared in common.

Naive CD45RA+ and memory CD45RA-negative subsets were split from CD4+ cells. About this clone itself: Its specificity is unknown.

The germline gives CDR1 MDHEN, CDR2 SYDVKM. This CDR3 has 16 amino acids. V was pared by 7 bases and J by 0 bases, with 17 bases between. About 200 ng DNA, 30,000 or so T cell genomes, went into each sorted-subset replicate PCR. Only in-frame clones appear in the TCRdb table, and some are missing; sequencing was by immunoSEQ multiplex PCR. The table shows 2 million to 2.5 million clones, with roughly 93% occurring only once. The sequencing sample was made of naive CD4+ T cells from PBMCs. Indicated subset: CD45RA+ positively selected. The sequence came from a man between 18 and 35 years old in good health. Some clones in this sample may be carry-over from other donors' samples. V is TRBV28 and J is TRBJ2-3; D ambiguous. DNA for the CDR3: TGTGCCAGCACCCGACGGACCGGTGCTAGCACAGATACGCAGTATTTT. It translates to CASTRRTGASTDTQYF. Variable domain in full (rest from reference TRBV28 and TRBJ2-3): DVKVTQSSRYLVKRTGEKVFLECVQDMDHENMFWYRQDPGLGLRLIYFSYDVKMKEKGDIPEGYSVSREKKERFSLILESASTNQTSMYLCASTRRTGASTDTQYFGPGTRLTVL.